Shown below are 28 T cell receptor beta chains from a single sample sequenced in a study of response to subunit inactivated influenza vaccine. TCRdb re-called the RT-PCR reads through MiXCR, storing one row per CDR3 protein. This table holds 500,000 to 550,000 distinct CDR3 sequences, 6% to 9% found once. Specimen: PBMCs from blood, collected roughly 24 months after vaccination. Receptors were obtained from a man aged 45-69 years who received an inactivated influenza vaccine.

The CDR3 reads CASRGLLGLAGDRRDETQYF. The CDR3 DNA follows: TGTGCCAGCAGGGGCCTTCTGGGGCTAGCGGGAGATCGTAGGGATGAGACCCAGTACTTC. The chain joins TRBV2 to TRBJ2-5, with 10 positions matching TRBD2. Germline values: CDR1 SNHLY, CDR2 FYNNEI. The trim removed 6 bases at V and 5 bases at J, leaving 24 bases unmatched. CDR3 length equals 20 residues.

In the case of this clonotype: Germline is not matched at one junction end, which may reflect a read error. The rearrangement joins TRBV5-1 to TRBJ1-6; no reliable D call. The CDR3 spans 16 residues. CDR1 and CDR2 (germline): SGHRS, YFSETQ. Here the CDR3 DNA reads TGCGCCGGCAGTCCTGGACGGAGCTCCTATAATTCACCCCTCCACTTT. The encoded protein is CAGSPGRSSYNSPLHF. Full variable domain (missing parts from reference TRBV5-1 and TRBJ1-6): KAGVTQTPRYLIKTRGQQVTLSCSPISGHRSVSWYQQTPGQGLQFLFEYFSETQRNKGNFPGRFSGRQFSNSRSEMNVSTLELGDSALYLCAGSPGRSSYNSPLHFGNGTRLTVT.

The chain joins TRBV20-1 to TRBJ2-5; D might be TRBD2 (6 bases). In germline, CDR1 is DFQATT, CDR2 SNEGSKA (reference sequence). The CDR3 runs to 14 residues. CDR3 loop: CSAGHGGFQETQYF. CDR3 coding DNA: TGCAGCGCAGGCCACGGAGGGTTCCAAGAGACCCAGTACTTC.

Only a few counts were recorded for this clonotype. The chain recombines TRBV7-9 with TRBJ1-2; the match to TRBD1 covers 7 bases. There are 13 residues in the CDR3. Germline CDR1 reads SEHNR; CDR2 reads FQNEAQ (reference sequence). V lost 5 bases, J lost 5 bases, and 5 bases stayed unmatched. The chain's CDR3 is CASSLTGRYGYTF. The CDR3 nucleotides are TGTGCCAGCAGCCTGACAGGGCGGTATGGCTACACCTTC.

V and J are TRBV28 and TRBJ1-5, with D uncertain. Germline assignment: CDR1 MDHEN and CDR2 SYDVKM. The CDR3 covers 15 residues. Trimming took off 6 bases at V and 11 bases at J, with 23 bases between the two ends. The CDR3 sequence is CASRAGHLTSLSQHF. DNA of the CDR3: TGTGCCAGCAGAGCCGGGCACCTTACTTCGTTGTCCCAGCATTTT.

This chain uses TRBV7-2 with TRBJ2-5; D is ambiguous. Trimming took 5 bases from V and 5 from J, leaving 9 bases between them. The CDR3 extends over 12 amino acids. The germline gives CDR1 SGHTA, CDR2 FQGNSA. This CDR3 is CASSLPDETQYF. The CDR3 nucleotides read TGTGCCAGCAGCCTGCCAGATGAGACCCAGTACTTC.

The chain carries TRBV7-9 and TRBJ2-3, with D uncertain. The CDR3 spans 15 residues. Between the trimmed V and J ends, which lost 1 base and 3 bases, there was a span of 11 bases. The germline gives CDR1 SEHNR, CDR2 FQNEAQ (reference sequence). CDR3 residues: CASSLVVFGTDTQYF. In nucleotides, the CDR3 is TGTGCCAGCAGCTTAGTTGTATTCGGAACAGATACGCAGTATTTT.

This rearrangement joins TRBV20-1 to TRBJ2-3; D unclear. V gave up 7 bases and J gave up 1 base, with 6 bases separating them. The germline V gene has CDR1 DFQATT and CDR2 SNEGSKA (reference sequence). The CDR3 consists of 11 residues. CDR3 sequence (DNA): TGCAGTGAGGGCCGCACAGATACGCAGTATTTT. This gives the protein CSEGRTDTQYF.

This clonotype was observed many times. This sequence joins TRBV7-3 and TRBJ2-3; no reliable D call. There are 14 residues in the CDR3. Germline CDR1 is SGHTA and CDR2 is FQGTGA. V gave up 2 bases and J gave up 2 bases, with 8 bases separating them. In nucleotides, the CDR3 is TGTGCCAGCAGCTTATCCCCAGACACAGATACGCAGTATTTT. Its translation: CASSLSPDTDTQYF.

The genes are TRBV7-2 and TRBJ2-2; 9 bases match TRBD2. The junction had 3 bases not matched to a gene; V was cut back by 4 bases and J by 3 bases. Germline V gene lookup returns CDR1 SGHTA and CDR2 FQGNSA. This CDR3 has 15 residues. The CDR3 sequence is CASSSRTSDTGELFF. Here the CDR3 DNA reads TGTGCCAGCAGCTCGAGGACTAGCGACACCGGGGAGCTGTTTTTT. The full variable domain, rest sourced from reference TRBV7-2 and TRBJ2-2, is GAGVSQSPSNKVTEKGKDVELRCDPISGHTALYWYRQSLGQGLEFLIYFQGNSAPDKSGLPSDRFSAERTGGSVSTLTIQRTQQEDSAVYLCASSSRTSDTGELFFGEGSRLTVL.

This clonotype has at least ten counts. This chain joins TRBV5-1 and TRBJ2-3, with TRBD2 matching over 7 bases. The ends lost 0 bases at V and 2 bases at J; junction bases unmatched: 12. CDR1 is SGHRS and CDR2 is YFSETQ in the germline V gene. The length of the CDR3 is 18 residues. CDR3 loop: CASSLARFTGGYTDTQYF. The CDR3 region has the DNA TGCGCCAGCAGCTTGGCCCGATTCACCGGGGGGTACACAGATACGCAGTATTTT.

This chain links TRBV18 with TRBJ2-6; D remains unclear. Germline V gene lookup returns CDR1 KGHSH and CDR2 LQKENI. Trimming pared 3 bases from V and 0 bases from J, leaving 9 bases between. The CDR3 is made up of 16 amino acids. The CDR3 DNA reads as TGTGCCAGCTCACCTACCCGACCCTCTGGGGCCAACGTCCTGACTTTC. Translation gives CASSPTRPSGANVLTF.

There are a few counts of this clonotype. This rearrangement joins TRBV12-3 or TRBV12-4 to TRBJ1-4; possible D gene TRBD1, 5 bases. This CDR3 spans 16 amino acids. V lost 7 bases to trimming and J lost 0 bases, with 15 bases between them. CDR3 DNA: TGTGCCAGCAAAAAGACACTGACAGCAACTAATGAAAAACTGTTTTTT. Protein: CASKKTLTATNEKLFF.

This clonotype was seen only a few times. This chain uses TRBV24-1 with TRBJ2-3, with D tentatively TRBD2 (6 bases). The CDR3 is made up of 15 amino acids. With 4 bases removed from V and 1 base from J, the gap between germline ends came to 11 bases. Germline V lookup: CDR1 KGHDR, CDR2 SFDVKD. The CDR3 reads CATSDPKRGTDTQYF. The CDR3 nucleotides are TGTGCCACCAGTGACCCTAAGCGGGGCACAGATACGCAGTATTTT.

This chain joins TRBV3-1 and TRBJ2-7; D is ambiguous. Germline V gene lookup returns CDR1 LGHDT and CDR2 YNNKEL (reference sequence). Trimming left V 4 bases short and J 2 bases short, with 9 bases between. CDR3 length: 13 residues. The CDR3 DNA reads as TGTGCCAGCAGCCCCGACAATCCCTACGAGCAGTACTTC. Protein product: CASSPDNPYEQYF.

The chain has TRBV7-8 and TRBJ2-3, with TRBD2 matching 7 bases. This CDR3 comprises 15 residues. Looked up from germline, CDR1 is SGHVS and CDR2 is FQNEAQ. Trimming cost V 2 bases and J 1 base; bases outside gene matches: 3. CDR3 sequence: CASSLRGDGTDTQYF. CDR3 coding DNA: TGTGCCAGCAGCTTACGGGGGGATGGCACAGATACGCAGTATTTT.

This clonotype occurred many times. The chain couples TRBV5-8 to TRBJ2-5, with D possibly TRBD2 on 5 matching bases. The CDR3 runs to 13 residues. V dropped 2 bases and J dropped 4 bases, with 9 bases sitting between them. Per germline, CDR1 SGHTS and CDR2 YDEGEE. The CDR3 protein is CASSLRRTETQYF. The CDR3 DNA is TGTGCCAGCAGCTTACGGAGGACAGAGACCCAGTACTTC.

The CDR3 nucleotides are TGTGCCAGCAGCATACGGAGAGGAGCCGGGCAGTACTTC. Its protein is CASSIRRGAGQYF. The chain joins TRBV6-2 or TRBV6-3 to TRBJ2-7; unclear D gene. CDR1 is MNHEY and CDR2 is SVGEGT in the germline V gene. The V and J ends lost 6 bases and 9 bases respectively, with 18 bases between them. This CDR3 region has 13 residues.

This clonotype has ten or more counts. This chain joins TRBV11-3 and TRBJ2-1; D is undetermined. Trimming stripped 5 bases from V and 6 bases from J, with 11 bases between. The CDR3 runs to 13 residues. CDR1 is SGHNT and CDR2 is YENEEA in the germline V gene. CDR3 DNA: TGTGCCAGCAGCCAACGGACCCTCAATGAGCAGTTCTTC. It codes for CASSQRTLNEQFF.

This chain connects TRBV24-1 to TRBJ2-5; the match to TRBD1 covers 8 bases. The junction had 8 bases not matched to a gene; V was cut back by 4 bases and J by 5 bases. Germline V gene sequence: CDR1 KGHDR, CDR2 SFDVKD. The CDR3 sequence is 15 residues long. DNA of the CDR3: TGTGCCACCAGTGAGCGACAGGGGCTTGTGGAGACCCAGTACTTC. It is translated as CATSERQGLVETQYF.

There are many counts of this clonotype. The chain combines TRBV4-3 with TRBJ2-5; possibly TRBD1 or TRBD2 for D (5 bases each). Germline V gene sequence: CDR1 LGHNA, CDR2 YSLEER. V was pared by 3 bases and J by 3 bases, with 14 bases between. The CDR3 runs to 15 residues. The CDR3 spells CASSQGDRPEETQYF. The CDR3 nucleotides read TGCGCCAGCAGCCAGGGGGACCGACCTGAAGAGACCCAGTACTTC.

The chain couples TRBV20-1 to TRBJ2-5; D is unclear. V was clipped by 4 bases and J by 1 base, with 7 bases between them. The CDR3 extends over 12 amino acids. In germline, CDR1 is DFQATT, CDR2 SNEGSKA (reference sequence). The CDR3 DNA follows: TGCAGTGCTACATGGGGCCAAGAGACCCAGTACTTC. Protein product: CSATWGQETQYF.

This clonotype has ten or more counts. The V gene is TRBV13, the J gene TRBJ2-2; D may be TRBD1 (5 bases). In germline, CDR1 is PRHDT, CDR2 FYEKMQ (reference sequence). V gave up 0 bases and J gave up 1 base, with 9 bases separating them. This CDR3 region has 16 residues. The CDR3 sequence is CASSLGVGLNTGELFF. Written as DNA, the CDR3 is TGTGCCAGCAGCTTAGGTGTGGGGCTGAACACCGGGGAGCTGTTTTTT. Full variable domain (rest looked up from reference TRBV13 and TRBJ2-2): AAGVIQSPRHLIKEKRETATLKCYPIPRHDTVYWYQQGPGQDPQFLISFYEKMQSDKGSIPDRFSAQQFSDYHSELNMSSLELGDSALYFCASSLGVGLNTGELFFGEGSRLTVL.

The J gene is TRBJ2-2, the V gene TRBV2; 7 bases are a match to TRBD2. The CDR3 has 16 residues. Trimming cost V 6 bases and J 2 bases; bases outside gene matches: 9. CDR1 SNHLY and CDR2 FYNNEI come from the germline V gene. The DNA for the CDR3 is TGTGCCAGCAGGGGGCCTAGCGGATACAACACCGGGGAGCTGTTTTTT. Translation: CASRGPSGYNTGELFF. Using reference TRBV2 and TRBJ2-2 for the parts outside the CDR3, the full variable domain is EPEVTQTPSHQVTQMGQEVILRCVPISNHLYFYWYRQILGQKVEFLVSFYNNEISEKSEIFDDQFSVERPDGSNFTLKIRSTKLEDSAMYFCASRGPSGYNTGELFFGEGSRLTVL.

The rearrangement links TRBV6-1 to TRBJ2-5; 8 bases map to TRBD1. The CDR3 is 15 amino acids. J gave up 4 bases and V 4 bases, and 8 bases lay outside the gene matches. The germline CDR1 and CDR2 sequences are MNHNS and SASEGT. The CDR3: CASSASRGRVETQYF. CDR3 sequence (DNA): TGTGCCAGCAGTGCCTCCAGGGGGCGCGTAGAGACCCAGTACTTC.

This clonotype has more than one count but fewer than ten. This chain connects TRBV5-1 to TRBJ2-2; possibly TRBD2 for D (6 bases). Per the germline V gene, CDR1 is SGHRS and CDR2 is YFSETQ. This CDR3 spans 15 amino acids. The V and J ends lost 4 bases and 4 bases respectively, with 14 bases between them. The CDR3 DNA sequence: TGCGCCAGCAGCCCGATGGTGCGGGGCACCGGGGAGCTGTTTTTT. Protein product: CASSPMVRGTGELFF.

This clonotype was counted many times. The chain recombines TRBV11-2 with TRBJ2-1; the match to TRBD2 covers 12 bases. This CDR3 region has 16 residues. Germline CDR1 SGHAT, CDR2 FQNNGV. V lost 4 bases to trimming and J lost 3 bases; unmatched junction nucleotides: 4. The CDR3 sequence: CASSSRLAGDYNEQFF. CDR3 in DNA: TGTGCCAGCAGCTCCCGACTAGCGGGAGACTACAATGAGCAGTTCTTC.

This clonotype was counted only a few times. The chain links TRBV6-1 to TRBJ2-6; D gene unclear. The CDR3 contains 15 residues. CDR1 and CDR2 from the germline V gene are MNHNS and SASEGT. Trimming took 7 bases from V and 3 from J, leaving 13 bases between them. The CDR3 DNA is TGTGCCAGCACTCTCGCCATAGGTGGGGCCAACGTCCTGACTTTC. It codes for CASTLAIGGANVLTF.